These 23 T cell receptor beta chains originate from one sample sequenced in a study of cytomegalovirus exposure and HLA in healthy donors (dated by TCRdb to 2015 to 2018). The protocol used for the library was the immunoSEQ multiplex PCR assay. A mixture of 60 forward primers for TCR Vbeta segments and 13 reverse primers for TCR Jbeta segments was used in the multiplex PCR. TCRdb limited this immuneACCESS table to in-frame rearrangements with V and J called. A share of clones is missing; checked studies link under half to unresolved V genes, and the rest is unexplained. The sample yields about 210,000 clones; about 85% were counted once. Together, the top ten hold around 0.42% of the sample. Sequenced input: PBMCs. All receptors derive from a male donor in good health and CMV-seropositive.

Written as DNA, the CDR3 is TGTGCCACCAGCAGTCCCACGAAAGGGGGAAGTGAAAAACTGTTTTTT. This gives the protein CATSSPTKGGSEKLFF. V gene TRBV15 combines with J gene TRBJ1-4; maybe TRBD1 (6 bases). Germline CDR1 reads LNHNV; CDR2 reads YYDKDF (reference sequence). The V and J ends lost 3 bases and 7 bases respectively, with 18 bases between them. The CDR3 totals 16 residues. Combining the CDR3 with reference TRBV15 and TRBJ1-4 gives the whole variable domain DAMVIQNPRYQVTQFGKPVTLSCSQTLNHNVMYWYQQKSSQAPKLLFHYYDKDFNNEADTPDNFQSRRPNTSFCFLDIRSPGLGDTAMYLCATSSPTKGGSEKLFFGSGTQLSVL.

V gene TRBV6-5 combines with J gene TRBJ1-6; 8 nucleotides align to TRBD1. The V segment lost 7 bases and the J segment 7 bases; nucleotides outside the gene matches: 6. Looked up from germline, CDR1 is MNHEY and CDR2 is SVGAGI. The CDR3 length is 14 residues. The DNA of the CDR3 is TGTGCCAGCACCCGGACAGGGACAAATTCACCCCTCCACTTT. Amino acids: CASTRTGTNSPLHF.

CDR3 loop: CASSHPRGQGGQPQHF. The CDR3, as DNA: TGCGCCAGCAGCCACCCCCGGGGACAGGGAGGACAGCCCCAGCATTTT. The rearrangement links TRBV4-1 to TRBJ1-5, with 9 bases matching TRBD1. With 3 bases clipped from V and 7 bases from J, the junction kept 10 bases outside the gene matches. The CDR3 is made up of 16 amino acids. The germline CDR1 and CDR2 sequences are MGHRA and YSYEKL.

This clone has just a few counts. This chain connects TRBV7-8 to TRBJ2-3; D call uncertain. This CDR3 comprises 15 residues. Germline V gives CDR1 SGHVS, CDR2 FQNEAQ. Between the trimmed V and J ends, which lost 6 bases and 2 bases, there was a span of 15 bases. The CDR3 coding sequence is TGTGCCAGCAGTTTGGCCGGGTCCCCCACAGATACGCAGTATTTT. Translation: CASSLAGSPTDTQYF.

This clone is a singleton in its sample. This chain uses TRBV6-1 with TRBJ2-3; D not resolved. The CDR3 is 10 residues long. V lost 9 bases to trimming and J lost 10 bases, with 11 bases between them. The germline V gene has CDR1 MNHNS and CDR2 SASEGT. The CDR3 coding sequence is TGTGCCAGTTTGAATGGCTCGCAGTATTTT. Its translation is CASLNGSQYF.

The CDR3, as DNA: TGCGCCAGCAGCCAGACGGGACGGACAGCTGACGAGCAGTACTTC. This translates into CASSQTGRTADEQYF. The chain recombines TRBV4-3 with TRBJ2-7, with D possibly TRBD1 on 6 matching bases. V dropped 3 bases and J dropped 5 bases, with 17 bases sitting between them. Germline V gives CDR1 LGHNA, CDR2 YSLEER. CDR3 length: 15 residues.

The chain uses TRBV30 and TRBJ1-3, with 7 bases lining up with TRBD1. Trimming at V came to 4 bases and at J to 0 bases, leaving 9 bases not matched to a gene. Germline V CDR1 and CDR2: GTSNPN, SVGIG (reference sequence). The CDR3 totals 16 residues. The CDR3 loop is CAWKDETGLSGNTIYF. The CDR3 nucleotides are TGTGCCTGGAAGGACGAGACAGGGCTCTCTGGAAACACCATATATTTT.

This clone turned up a few times. J is TRBJ1-4 and V is TRBV7-9, with D possibly matching TRBD1 (6 bases). Germline values: CDR1 SEHNR, CDR2 FQNEAQ (reference sequence). The V end lost 7 bases, the J end lost 2 bases, and 8 bases lay between the germline ends. This CDR3 region has 13 residues. The CDR3 here is CASNRATNEKLFF. The DNA for the CDR3 is TGTGCCAGCAACAGGGCCACTAATGAAAAACTGTTTTTT.

The chain is built from TRBV7-7 and TRBJ2-2; 8 bases align to TRBD1. The V gene end was trimmed by 0 bases and the J gene end by 5 bases; junction bases not matched to a gene: 8. The length of the CDR3 is 17 residues. Germline-derived CDR1 and CDR2 are SSHAT and FNYEAQ (reference sequence). The CDR3 here is CASSLAPDRAVTGELFF. DNA for the CDR3: TGTGCCAGCAGCTTAGCTCCGGACAGGGCGGTAACCGGGGAGCTGTTTTTT.

The V call is TRBV6-5, the J call TRBJ2-5, with TRBD1 matching 8 bases. CDR3 length: 14 residues. The ends lost 4 bases at V and 5 bases at J; junction bases unmatched: 6. CDR1 is MNHEY and CDR2 is SVGAGI in the germline V gene. CDR3 coding DNA: TGTGCCAGCAGTTCCCCGACAGGGGTGGAGACCCAGTACTTC. It encodes CASSSPTGVETQYF.

A note on this clone: Additional DNA sequences in this sample encode the identical CDR3. Here the CDR3 DNA reads TGCGCCAGCAGCTTGACCGGTGACACTGAAGCTTTCTTT. It encodes CASSLTGDTEAFF. The chain joins TRBV5-1 to TRBJ1-1; D unclear. The CDR3 sequence is 13 residues long. The V and J ends lost 1 base and 3 bases respectively, with 7 bases between them. Germline CDR1 and CDR2: SGHRS and YFSETQ.

This chain connects TRBV10-3 to TRBJ1-1; D is unresolved. Germline V gene sequence: CDR1 ENHRY, CDR2 SYGVKD. V was clipped by 4 bases and J by 1 base, with 10 bases between them. The CDR3 extends over 14 amino acids. Here the CDR3 reads CAISGGRGNTEAFF. CDR3 coding DNA: TGTGCCATCAGTGGAGGCCGGGGGAACACTGAAGCTTTCTTT.

This rearrangement joins TRBV11-2 to TRBJ1-1; TRBD1 might be the D (6 bases). The CDR3 is made up of 14 amino acids. Germline CDR1 and CDR2: SGHAT and FQNNGV. V lost 1 base to trimming and J lost 5 bases, with 11 bases between them. The CDR3 sequence: CASSLGDTRTEAFF. CDR3 DNA: TGTGCCAGCAGCTTAGGGGACACGAGGACTGAAGCTTTCTTT.

The chain combines TRBV11-2 with TRBJ2-7; 7 bases are a match to TRBD2. CDR1 and CDR2 from the germline V gene are SGHAT and FQNNGV. V was pared by 1 base and J by 2 bases, with 5 bases of the junction left unmatched. The length of the CDR3 is 15 residues. The CDR3 coding sequence is TGTGCCAGCAGCTTAGCGGCCCTAGCGGCCTACGAGCAGTACTTC. This codes for CASSLAALAAYEQYF. Variable domain in full (rest from reference TRBV11-2 and TRBJ2-7): EAGVAQSPRYKIIEKRQSVAFWCNPISGHATLYWYQQILGQGPKLLIQFQNNGVVDDSQLPKDRFSAERLKGVDSTLKIQPAKLEDSAVYLCASSLAALAAYEQYFGPGTRLTVT.

The gene calls are TRBV6-6 and TRBJ2-5; 7 bases are shared with TRBD1. Germline V gives CDR1 MNHNY, CDR2 SVGAGI (reference sequence). This CDR3 spans 15 amino acids. J gave up 2 bases and V 6 bases, and 9 bases lay outside the gene matches. CDR3 protein: CASRTGQALQETQYF. In DNA form, the CDR3 reads TGTGCCAGCAGGACCGGACAGGCGCTACAAGAGACCCAGTACTTC.

CDR3 coding DNA: TGTGCCAGCAGACAGACAGGGGGAAATGGCTACACCTTC. This encodes CASRQTGGNGYTF. This chain connects TRBV28 to TRBJ1-2; 9 positions match TRBD1. Germline V gives CDR1 MDHEN, CDR2 SYDVKM. The CDR3 sequence is 13 residues long. Germline trimming cut 6 bases from V and 6 bases from J; bases unmatched to any gene: 5.

The chain couples TRBV19 to TRBJ1-2; 7 bases are a match to TRBD1. Trimming at V came to 5 bases and at J to 3 bases, leaving 9 bases not matched to a gene. The CDR3 spans 15 residues. The germline gives CDR1 LNHDA, CDR2 SQIVND (reference sequence). The CDR3 DNA follows: TGTGCCAGTAGTGCGACAGGGTTTGTTGACTATGGCTACACCTTC. It encodes CASSATGFVDYGYTF.

This chain links TRBV15 with TRBJ1-2, with D possibly being TRBD1 (5 bases). Trimming took 0 bases from V and 4 from J, leaving 9 bases between them. This CDR3 comprises 14 residues. The germline CDR1 and CDR2 sequences are LNHNV and YYDKDF (reference sequence). The CDR3 sequence: CATSREAGGYGYTF. CDR3 DNA sequence: TGTGCCACCAGCAGAGAAGCGGGGGGCTATGGCTACACCTTC.

The chain uses TRBV4-3 and TRBJ2-1; 10 bases match TRBD2. The trim removed 0 bases at V and 1 base at J, leaving 6 bases unmatched. Germline V gene data show CDR1 as LGHNA and CDR2 as YSLEER. The CDR3 has 18 amino acids. The CDR3 here is CASSQDRASGGSYNEQFF. The DNA for the CDR3 is TGCGCCAGCAGCCAAGATAGGGCTAGCGGGGGATCCTACAATGAGCAGTTCTTC.

V and J are TRBV7-2 and TRBJ1-5; 7 bases are a match to TRBD1. Unmatched junction bases numbered 12, after V lost 1 base and J lost 9 bases. The CDR3 length is 16 residues. CDR1 SGHTA and CDR2 FQGNSA come from the germline V gene. The CDR3 DNA is TGTGCCAGCAGCTTAGACGAGATTTGGCAGGGGGGGCCCCAGCATTTT. Translated, it gives CASSLDEIWQGGPQHF.

The chain combines TRBV5-1 with TRBJ2-7; the match to TRBD2 covers 9 bases. CDR3 length: 15 amino acids. Trimming removed 0 bases from V and 3 bases from J; junction bases left unmatched: 4. Germline CDR1 SGHRS, CDR2 YFSETQ. CDR3 in amino acids: CASSLVTSGNYEQYF. CDR3 nucleotide sequence: TGCGCCAGCAGCTTGGTGACTAGCGGCAACTACGAGCAGTACTTC.

V is TRBV19 and J is TRBJ1-1; tentative D call: TRBD1 (6 bases). Trimming pared 5 bases from V and 1 base from J, leaving 14 bases between. The germline gives CDR1 LNHDA, CDR2 SQIVND (reference sequence). The CDR3 runs 15 residues. The CDR3 nucleotides are TGTGCCAGTAGTCCTCAGGGGTCCGGGAACACTGAAGCTTTCTTT. This gives the protein CASSPQGSGNTEAFF.

CDR3 in amino acids: CASIPTGKKSEAFF. For the CDR3, the DNA is TGTGCCAGCATACCAACAGGGAAAAAATCTGAAGCTTTCTTT. This sequence joins TRBV6-5 and TRBJ1-1; TRBD1 might be the D (6 bases). The CDR3 length is 14 residues. V lost 7 bases to trimming and J lost 6 bases, with 18 bases between them. Germline V gene lookup returns CDR1 MNHEY and CDR2 SVGAGI.